The TCR beta chain described here comes from a study of cytomegalovirus exposure and HLA in healthy donors. Notes on the study in general: Around 18,000 TCR beta sequences were associated with HLA alleles at 0.05 false discovery rate in a later analysis. In vitro experiments confirmed that a few CMV-associated chains were specific for CMV antigens. Roughly even sequencing depth across donors was the assumption behind the presence/absence analyses.

Nominal health characterized the donors when sampled, though unrecorded immune exposures were likely. PCR used 60 Vbeta primers and 13 Jbeta primers. TCRdb's table, derived via immunoSEQ multiplex PCR, lists solely in-frame clones and lacks some. Of hundreds of thousands of clones listed, 76% are singletons. To note about this clone: What it binds is unknown.

The specimen was PBMCs. The receptor was derived from a young man in good health and CMV-seronegative.

Here the CDR3 DNA reads TGTGCCAGCGACAGTGGGTCAACCTACGAGCAGTACTTC. Protein: CASDSGSTYEQYF. The genes are TRBV28 and TRBJ2-7; possibly TRBD1 for D (5 bases). This CDR3 spans 13 amino acids. The ends were cut back, 8 bases at V and 2 bases at J, with 13 bases in the middle. Germline V gene lookup returns CDR1 MDHEN and CDR2 SYDVKM.